This T cell receptor (beta chain) derives from a study of technical replicates of blood from several donors. Assay: immunoSEQ multiplex PCR; the TCRdb copy retains only in-frame clones and omits some. Of 66,000 or so clones in the sample, 88% were seen once. This CDR3 has 16 residues. V was cut by 5 bases and J by 1 base, with 17 bases left in between. Germline V gives CDR1 SGHVS, CDR2 FQNEAQ. This sequence originates from a human donor in good health. Some clones in this sample may be carry-over from other donors' samples. V is TRBV7-8 and J is TRBJ2-5; no definite D call. The sample consisted of PBMCs. The CDR3 DNA sequence: TGTGCCAGCAGCCCCAGTAGAGCGCCGATCCAAGAGACCCAGTACTTC. It specifies CASSPSRAPIQETQYF.